Following are 6 T cell receptor beta chains from one sample sequenced in a study of cytomegalovirus exposure and HLA in healthy donors. The table came from immunoSEQ multiplex PCR; TCRdb's copy has only in-frame clones and leaves some out. The table lists hundreds of thousands of clones, roughly 84% of them singletons, with 12% in the top ten. The material sequenced was PBMCs. The receptors were sampled from a young man in good health and CMV-seropositive.

This chain uses TRBV6-5 with TRBJ1-4; D is perhaps TRBD1 (6 bases). Trimming shortened V by 2 bases and J by 0 bases, and 7 bases separated the two germline ends. The CDR3 has 15 residues. Germline values: CDR1 MNHEY, CDR2 SVGAGI. The CDR3 spells CASSYRTATNEKLFF. In DNA, the CDR3 is TGTGCCAGCAGTTACCGGACAGCAACTAATGAAAAACTGTTTTTT.

The CDR3 region is CASSLGFSGNQPQHF. The CDR3 bases are TGTGCCAGCAGCTTAGGGTTTAGCGGCAATCAGCCCCAGCATTTT. The chain links TRBV7-8 to TRBJ1-5; D unresolved. Per the germline V gene, CDR1 is SGHVS and CDR2 is FQNEAQ. CDR3 length equals 15 residues. Trimming removed 1 base from V and 2 bases from J, with 9 bases in between.

The gene calls are TRBV28 and TRBJ1-5; D is perhaps TRBD1 (5 bases). V was pared by 3 bases and J by 4 bases, with 16 bases between. The germline V gene has CDR1 MDHEN and CDR2 SYDVKM. The CDR3 length is 16 residues. The CDR3 here is CASSFFGTEVNQPQHF. The CDR3 region has the DNA TGTGCCAGCAGTTTCTTCGGGACTGAGGTTAATCAGCCCCAGCATTTT.

The genes are TRBV28 and TRBJ2-7; TRBD1 aligns across 10 bases. The CDR3 is 16 residues long. V lost 3 bases, J lost 4 bases, and 9 bases stayed unmatched. Germline V gives CDR1 MDHEN, CDR2 SYDVKM. The CDR3 protein is CASSLSPGQGLYEQYF. The CDR3, as DNA: TGTGCCAGCAGTTTGTCGCCGGGACAGGGGTTGTACGAGCAGTACTTC. Full variable domain (outside the CDR3, taken from reference TRBV28 and TRBJ2-7): DVKVTQSSRYLVKRTGEKVFLECVQDMDHENMFWYRQDPGLGLRLIYFSYDVKMKEKGDIPEGYSVSREKKERFSLILESASTNQTSMYLCASSLSPGQGLYEQYFGPGTRLTVT.

This clone appeared a few times. The V gene is TRBV19, the J gene TRBJ2-7; D may be TRBD1 or TRBD2 (5 bases each). Per the germline V gene, CDR1 is LNHDA and CDR2 is SQIVND (reference sequence). The CDR3 extends over 14 amino acids. V was pared by 5 bases and J by 0 bases, with 11 bases between. CDR3 residues: CASSYRDGSYEQYF. The CDR3 DNA is TGTGCCAGTAGTTACCGGGACGGCTCCTACGAGCAGTACTTC.

This clone was found a few times. This chain joins TRBV4-1 and TRBJ2-3; D ambiguous. V was shortened by 5 bases and J by 4 bases, with 7 bases between the two germline ends. The CDR3 consists of 12 residues. Germline CDR1 and CDR2: MGHRA and YSYEKL. The CDR3 is CASSKLADTQYF. CDR3 coding DNA: TGCGCCAGCAGCAAACTTGCAGATACGCAGTATTTT.